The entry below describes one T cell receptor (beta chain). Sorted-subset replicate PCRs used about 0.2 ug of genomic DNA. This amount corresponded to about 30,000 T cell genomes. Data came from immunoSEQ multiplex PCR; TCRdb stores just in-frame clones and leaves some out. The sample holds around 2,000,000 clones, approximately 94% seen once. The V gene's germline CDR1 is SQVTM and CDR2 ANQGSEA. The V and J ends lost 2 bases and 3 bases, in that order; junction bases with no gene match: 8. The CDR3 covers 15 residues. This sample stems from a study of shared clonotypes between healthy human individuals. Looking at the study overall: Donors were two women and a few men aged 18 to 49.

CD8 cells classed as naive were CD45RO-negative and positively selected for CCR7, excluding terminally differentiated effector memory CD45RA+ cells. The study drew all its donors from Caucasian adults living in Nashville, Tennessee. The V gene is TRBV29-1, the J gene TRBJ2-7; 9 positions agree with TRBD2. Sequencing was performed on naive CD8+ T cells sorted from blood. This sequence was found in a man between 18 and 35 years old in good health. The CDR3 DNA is TGCAGCGTTGAATTCGTGGCTAGCGGGAACTACGAGCAGTACTTC. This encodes CSVEFVASGNYEQYF.